This T cell receptor (beta chain) was sequenced during a study of spatial heterogeneity in lung cancer. A single record per CDR3 protein comes from TCRdb applying MiXCR to the 5' RACE reads. The table has 36,000 or so distinct CDR3 sequences, less than 5.5% seen once; the top ten hold 29%. This clonotype was counted many times. The time point: sample taken at primary tumor resection. From tumor, nontumor lung or frozen PBMC, whole RNA was taken unsorted for sequencing. The V and J ends lost 0 bases and 5 bases respectively, with 8 bases between them. The CDR3 runs 15 residues. Germline CDR1 is LGHNA and CDR2 is YSLEER.

The rearrangement uses TRBV4-3 and TRBJ1-6; D gene unclear. The TCR sequence derives from a female donor with early-stage non-small cell lung cancer. Material: PBMCs, obtained at surgery. The CDR3 here is CASSQDGPHNSPLHF. The CDR3 bases are TGCGCCAGCAGCCAAGACGGACCGCATAATTCACCCCTCCACTTT.